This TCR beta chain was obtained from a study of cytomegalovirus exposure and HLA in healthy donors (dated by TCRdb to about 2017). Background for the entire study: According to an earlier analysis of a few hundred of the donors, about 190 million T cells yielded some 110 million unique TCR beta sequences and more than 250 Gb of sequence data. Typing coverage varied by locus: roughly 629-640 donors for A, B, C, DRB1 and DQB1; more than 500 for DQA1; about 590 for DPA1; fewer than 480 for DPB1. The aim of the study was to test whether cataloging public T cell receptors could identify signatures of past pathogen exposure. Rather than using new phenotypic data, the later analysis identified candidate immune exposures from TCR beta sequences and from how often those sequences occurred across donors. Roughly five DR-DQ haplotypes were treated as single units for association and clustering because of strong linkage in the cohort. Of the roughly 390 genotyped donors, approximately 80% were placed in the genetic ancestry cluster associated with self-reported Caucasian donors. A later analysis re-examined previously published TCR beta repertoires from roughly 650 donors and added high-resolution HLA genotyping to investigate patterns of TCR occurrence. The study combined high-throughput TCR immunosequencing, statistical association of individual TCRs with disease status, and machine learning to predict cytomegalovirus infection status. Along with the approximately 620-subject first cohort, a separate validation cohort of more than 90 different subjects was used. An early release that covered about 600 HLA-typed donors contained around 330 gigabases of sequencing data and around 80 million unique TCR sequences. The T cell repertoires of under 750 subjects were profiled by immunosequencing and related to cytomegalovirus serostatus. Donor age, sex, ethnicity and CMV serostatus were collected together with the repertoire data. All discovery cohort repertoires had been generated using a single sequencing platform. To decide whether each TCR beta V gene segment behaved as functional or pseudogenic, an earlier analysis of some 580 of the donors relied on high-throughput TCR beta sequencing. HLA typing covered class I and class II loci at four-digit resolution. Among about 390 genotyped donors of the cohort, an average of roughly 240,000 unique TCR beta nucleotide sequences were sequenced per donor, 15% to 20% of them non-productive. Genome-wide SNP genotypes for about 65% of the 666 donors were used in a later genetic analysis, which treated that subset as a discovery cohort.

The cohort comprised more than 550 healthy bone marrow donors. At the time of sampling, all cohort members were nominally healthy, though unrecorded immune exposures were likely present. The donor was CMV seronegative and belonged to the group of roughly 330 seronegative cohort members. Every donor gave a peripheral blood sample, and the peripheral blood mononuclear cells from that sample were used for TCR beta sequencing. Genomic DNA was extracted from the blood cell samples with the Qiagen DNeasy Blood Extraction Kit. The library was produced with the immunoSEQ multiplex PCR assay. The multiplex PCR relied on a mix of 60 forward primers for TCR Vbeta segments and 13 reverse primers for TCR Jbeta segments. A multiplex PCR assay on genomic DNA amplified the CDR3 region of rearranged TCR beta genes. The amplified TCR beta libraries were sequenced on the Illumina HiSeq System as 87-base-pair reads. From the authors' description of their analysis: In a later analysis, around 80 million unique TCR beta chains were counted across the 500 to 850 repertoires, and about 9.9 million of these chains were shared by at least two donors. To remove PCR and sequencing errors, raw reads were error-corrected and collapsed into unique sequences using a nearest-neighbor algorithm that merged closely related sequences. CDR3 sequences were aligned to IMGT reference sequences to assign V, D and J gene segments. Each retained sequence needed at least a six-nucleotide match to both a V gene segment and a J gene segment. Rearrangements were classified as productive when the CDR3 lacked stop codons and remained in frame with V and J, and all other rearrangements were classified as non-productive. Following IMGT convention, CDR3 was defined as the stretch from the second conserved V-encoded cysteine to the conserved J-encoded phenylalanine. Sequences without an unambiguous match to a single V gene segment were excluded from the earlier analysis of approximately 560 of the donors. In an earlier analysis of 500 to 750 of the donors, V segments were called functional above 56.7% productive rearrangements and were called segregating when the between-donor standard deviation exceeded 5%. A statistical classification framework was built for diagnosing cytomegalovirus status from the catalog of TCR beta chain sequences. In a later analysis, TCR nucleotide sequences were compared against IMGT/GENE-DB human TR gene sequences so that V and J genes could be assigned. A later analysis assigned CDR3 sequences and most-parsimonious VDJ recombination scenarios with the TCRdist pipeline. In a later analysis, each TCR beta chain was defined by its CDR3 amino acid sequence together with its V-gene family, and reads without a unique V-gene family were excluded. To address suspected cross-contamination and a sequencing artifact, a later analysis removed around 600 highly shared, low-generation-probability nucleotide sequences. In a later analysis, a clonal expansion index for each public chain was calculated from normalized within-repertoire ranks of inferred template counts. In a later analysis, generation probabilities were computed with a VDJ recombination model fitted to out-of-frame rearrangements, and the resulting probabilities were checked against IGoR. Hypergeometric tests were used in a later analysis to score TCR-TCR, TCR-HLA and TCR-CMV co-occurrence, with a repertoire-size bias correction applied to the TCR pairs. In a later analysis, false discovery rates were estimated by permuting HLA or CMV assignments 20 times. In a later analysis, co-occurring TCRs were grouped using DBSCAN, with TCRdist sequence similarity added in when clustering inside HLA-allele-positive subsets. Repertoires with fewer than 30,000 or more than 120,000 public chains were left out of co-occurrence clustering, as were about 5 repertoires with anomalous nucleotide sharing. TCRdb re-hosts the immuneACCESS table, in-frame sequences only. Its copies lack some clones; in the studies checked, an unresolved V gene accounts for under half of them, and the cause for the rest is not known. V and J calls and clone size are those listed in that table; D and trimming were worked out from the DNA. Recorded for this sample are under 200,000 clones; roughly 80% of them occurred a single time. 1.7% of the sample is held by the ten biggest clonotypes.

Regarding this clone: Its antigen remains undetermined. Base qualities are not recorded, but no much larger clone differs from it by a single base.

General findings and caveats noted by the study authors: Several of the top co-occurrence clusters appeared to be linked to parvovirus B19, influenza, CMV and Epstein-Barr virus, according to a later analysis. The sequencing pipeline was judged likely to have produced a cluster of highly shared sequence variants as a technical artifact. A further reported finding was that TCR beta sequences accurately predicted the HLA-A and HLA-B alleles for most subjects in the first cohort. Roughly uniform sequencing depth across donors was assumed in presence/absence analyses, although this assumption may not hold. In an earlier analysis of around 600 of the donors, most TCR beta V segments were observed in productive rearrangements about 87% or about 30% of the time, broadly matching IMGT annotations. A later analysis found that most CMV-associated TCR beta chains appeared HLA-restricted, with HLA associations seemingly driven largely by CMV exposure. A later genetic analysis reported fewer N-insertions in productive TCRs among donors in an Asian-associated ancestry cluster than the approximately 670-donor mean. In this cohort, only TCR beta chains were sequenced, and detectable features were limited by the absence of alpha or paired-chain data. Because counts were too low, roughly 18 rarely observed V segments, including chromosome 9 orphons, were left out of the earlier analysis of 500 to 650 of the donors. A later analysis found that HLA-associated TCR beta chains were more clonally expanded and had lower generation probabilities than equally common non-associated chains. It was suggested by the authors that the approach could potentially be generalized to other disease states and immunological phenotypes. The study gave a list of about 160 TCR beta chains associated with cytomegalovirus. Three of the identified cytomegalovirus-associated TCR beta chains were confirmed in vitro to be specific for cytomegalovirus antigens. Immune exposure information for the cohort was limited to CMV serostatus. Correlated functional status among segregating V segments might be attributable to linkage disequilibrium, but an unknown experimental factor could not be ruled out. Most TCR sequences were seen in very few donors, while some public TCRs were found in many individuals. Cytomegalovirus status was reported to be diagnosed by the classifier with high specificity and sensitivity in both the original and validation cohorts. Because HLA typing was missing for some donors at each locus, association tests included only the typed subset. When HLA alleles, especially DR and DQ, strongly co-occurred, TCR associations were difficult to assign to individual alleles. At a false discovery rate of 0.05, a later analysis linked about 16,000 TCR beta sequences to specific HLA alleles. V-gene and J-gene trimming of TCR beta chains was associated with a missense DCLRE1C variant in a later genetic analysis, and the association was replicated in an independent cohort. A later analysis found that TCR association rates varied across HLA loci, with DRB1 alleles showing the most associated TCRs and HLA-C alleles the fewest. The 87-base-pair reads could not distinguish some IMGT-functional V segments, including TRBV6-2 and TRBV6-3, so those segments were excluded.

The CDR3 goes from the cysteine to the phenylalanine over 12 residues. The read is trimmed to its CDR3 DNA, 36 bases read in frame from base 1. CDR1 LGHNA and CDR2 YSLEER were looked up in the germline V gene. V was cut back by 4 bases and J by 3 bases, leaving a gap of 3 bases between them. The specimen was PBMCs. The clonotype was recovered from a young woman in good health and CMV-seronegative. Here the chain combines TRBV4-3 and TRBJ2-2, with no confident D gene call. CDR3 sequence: CASSPYTGELFF. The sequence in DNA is TGCGCCAGCAGCCCCTACACCGGGGAGCTGTTTTTT.